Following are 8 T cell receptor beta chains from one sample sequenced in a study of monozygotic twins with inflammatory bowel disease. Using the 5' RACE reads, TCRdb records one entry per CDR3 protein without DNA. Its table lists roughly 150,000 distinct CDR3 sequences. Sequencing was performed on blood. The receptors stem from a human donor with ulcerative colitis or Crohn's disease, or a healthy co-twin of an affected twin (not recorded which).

The CDR3: CASSLGTALQETQYF. The V gene is TRBV5-5, the J gene TRBJ2-5; TCRdb picks TRBD1, but there is no DNA to check that call. CDR3 length: 15 residues. Germline V gives CDR1 SGHKS, CDR2 YYEKEE (reference sequence). Based on the CDR3 plus reference TRBV5-5 and TRBJ2-5, the full variable domain is DAGVTQSPTHLIKTRGQQVTLRCSPISGHKSVSWYQQVLGQGPQFIFQYYEKEERGRGNFPDRFSARQFPNYSSELNVNALLLGDSALYLCASSLGTALQETQYFGPGTRLLVL.

CDR3 loop: CASRPGTGANTGELFF. The rearrangement uses TRBV5-1 and TRBJ2-2; TCRdb picks TRBD1, but there is no DNA to check that call. Germline values: CDR1 SGHRS, CDR2 YFSETQ. This CDR3 comprises 16 residues.

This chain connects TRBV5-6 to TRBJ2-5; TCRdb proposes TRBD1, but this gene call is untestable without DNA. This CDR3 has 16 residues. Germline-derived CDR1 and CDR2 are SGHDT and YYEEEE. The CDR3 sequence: CASSLTETGGWETQYF.

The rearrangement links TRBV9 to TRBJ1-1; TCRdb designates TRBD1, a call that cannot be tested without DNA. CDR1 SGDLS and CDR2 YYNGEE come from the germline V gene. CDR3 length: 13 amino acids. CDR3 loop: CASSGVRGAEAFF.

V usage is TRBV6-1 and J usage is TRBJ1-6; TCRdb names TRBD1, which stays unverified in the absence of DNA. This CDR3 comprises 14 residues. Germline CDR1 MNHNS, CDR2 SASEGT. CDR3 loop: CASTQGGTHSPLHF.

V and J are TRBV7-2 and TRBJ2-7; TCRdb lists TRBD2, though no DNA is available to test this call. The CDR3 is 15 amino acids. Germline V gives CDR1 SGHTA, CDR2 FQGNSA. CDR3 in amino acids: CASSLLAGGAYEQYF.

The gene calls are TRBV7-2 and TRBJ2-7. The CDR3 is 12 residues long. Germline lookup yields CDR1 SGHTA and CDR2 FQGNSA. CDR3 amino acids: CASSFKRDEQYF.

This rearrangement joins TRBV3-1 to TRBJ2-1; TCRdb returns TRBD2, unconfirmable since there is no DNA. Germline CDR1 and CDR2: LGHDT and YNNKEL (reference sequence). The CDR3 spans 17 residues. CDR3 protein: CASSQVSVLAGYNEQFF.